This TCR beta chain was obtained from a study of T cells expressing NK-cell markers (dated by TCRdb to the early 2020s). About the full investigation: Three sorted T-cell subsets (CD3+CD56+NKG2C+, CD3+CD56+NKG2C- and CD3+CD56-NKG2C+) from seven to nine donors had their TCR beta-chain repertoires profiled. Seven of the eight sequenced donors were HCMV-seropositive and one was HCMV-seronegative. Libraries were sequenced as 2 x 150 bp reads on Illumina HiSeq 2000/2500, MiSeq or NextSeq. All eight donors whose samples were sequenced were randomly selected healthy volunteers, three of them men and five women.

HCMV-specific IgG was detected in serum with a commercial ELISA kit to determine HCMV serostatus. Peripheral blood mononuclear cells were isolated from blood by Ficoll density gradient centrifugation. From the cysteine through the phenylalanine, the CDR3 covers 14 amino acids. DNA for this receptor is not on file. Reading the germline V gene (reference sequence) gives CDR1 DFQATT and CDR2 SNEGSKA. The run used an Illumina HiSeq 2000. The TCR beta cDNA libraries were made using 5'RACE template switching, a step that added both a universal primer site and unique molecular identifiers. Priming for cDNA synthesis came from the TCR beta constant segment, and two successive PCR amplification steps followed. From the authors' description of their analysis: Reads were demultiplexed and grouped by UMI with MIGEC, and clonotypes were assembled and quantified with MiTCR. Only TCR cDNA sequences supported by at least two reads were kept to exclude erroneous sequences. The tcR package was used for downstream repertoire analysis, with clonotypes matched between fractions based on CDR3 nucleotide sequence plus V segment. VDJmatch was used to annotate antigen specificity against VDJdb, with one amino acid substitution allowed in CDR3. TCRdb reprocessed the reads into one record per CDR3 protein sequence, lacking DNA. The V and J calls were determined by TCRdb, not by the authors. For this sample, the table gives 400,000 to 450,000 distinct CDR3 sequences. The ten biggest clones cover 7.3% of the sample.

Paper-wide results and their limitations: In more than five donors, the dominant CD3+CD56+NKG2C+ clonotypes were found to rank among the top 10 CD8+ clonotypes and to make up about 1.0-8% of CD8+ T cells. Whether the expanded NKG2C-expressing T cell clones were specific for HCMV antigens was left unclear. Those dominant clonotypes were again the most abundant among CD3+CD56-NKG2C+ cells in a handful of donors, at about 25-65%.

Turning to this clonotype: Its target antigen remains unknown.

The receptor was isolated from a woman between 18 and 70 years old in good health. Sequenced sample: blood T cells: a sorted CD56 or NKG2C T cell subset, CD4+ or CD8+ T cells, or bulk PBMC T cells (not recorded which). The sequence links TRBV20-1 to TRBJ1-1; the D call from TCRdb, TRBD1, cannot be confirmed without DNA. The CDR3 reads as follows: CSARGRAGGLRAFF.